The 32 T cell receptor beta chains below come from one sample, sequenced in a study of blood T cell repertoires in COVID-19. The method was immunoSEQ multiplex PCR; TCRdb's version includes in-frame clones alone and lacks a portion of them. The table shows approximately 9,700 clones, with roughly 87% occurring only once. Specimen: peripheral blood. Receptor source: a human donor in a cohort sampled during active COVID-19.

Here the CDR3 DNA reads TGTGCCAGCAGCGCCGGGACAGGGGTTGAACAGCCCCAGCATTTT. Encoded protein: CASSAGTGVEQPQHF. This chain joins TRBV27 and TRBJ1-5, with 10 positions matching TRBD1. The CDR3 length is 15 residues. Trimming took 6 bases from V and 7 from J; bases not matched to a gene: 9. CDR1 MNHEY and CDR2 SMNVEV come from the germline V gene (reference sequence).

The chain uses TRBV9 and TRBJ2-2; maybe TRBD2 (7 bases). This CDR3 spans 17 amino acids. V lost 0 bases to trimming and J lost 5 bases, with 17 bases between them. Germline lookup yields CDR1 SGDLS and CDR2 YYNGEE. Written as DNA, the CDR3 is TGTGCCAGCAGCGTAGGAAGTTGGGGGGGCCTAACCGGGGAGCTGTTTTTT. Protein product: CASSVGSWGGLTGELFF.

This clone was seen a handful of times. This rearrangement joins TRBV28 to TRBJ1-3, with 8 positions matching TRBD1. CDR3 length: 14 residues. The germline CDR1 and CDR2 sequences are MDHEN and SYDVKM. The trim removed 3 bases at V and 4 bases at J, leaving 2 bases unmatched. The chain's CDR3 is CASSFRGLGNTIYF. The CDR3 nucleotides read TGTGCCAGCAGTTTCAGGGGGCTGGGAAACACCATATATTTT.

The chain couples TRBV19 to TRBJ1-5, with 7 bases that match TRBD1. Germline V gene sequence: CDR1 LNHDA, CDR2 SQIVND (reference sequence). This CDR3 spans 14 amino acids. The trim removed 7 bases at V and 7 bases at J, leaving 10 bases unmatched. The CDR3 is CASTAQGSGQPQHF. The CDR3 DNA sequence: TGTGCCAGTACCGCACAGGGGTCAGGGCAGCCCCAGCATTTT.

V is TRBV29-1 and J is TRBJ1-5; D call uncertain. This CDR3 is 14 amino acids long. The V gene's germline CDR1 is SQVTM and CDR2 ANQGSEA. V lost 5 bases and J 6 bases, leaving 17 bases between the germline ends. For the CDR3, the DNA is TGCAGCGTTTCCCATGGACTGCCCGGTCAGCCCCAGCATTTT. Translated, it gives CSVSHGLPGQPQHF.

The chain has TRBV4-1 and TRBJ2-5; D is undetermined. V dropped 2 bases and J dropped 2 bases, with 9 bases sitting between them. This CDR3 region has 14 residues. Germline V gives CDR1 MGHRA, CDR2 YSYEKL. The CDR3 DNA reads TGCGCCAGCAGCCAAATACAGCAACAAGAGACCCAGTACTTC. Translated, it gives CASSQIQQQETQYF.

The CDR3 region is CASSLLSRPATNEKLFF. In DNA form, the CDR3 reads TGTGCCAGCAGCTTGTTATCCAGGCCCGCAACTAATGAAAAACTGTTTTTT. This rearrangement joins TRBV5-6 to TRBJ1-4; D not resolved. The germline CDR1 and CDR2 sequences are SGHDT and YYEEEE. CDR3 length: 17 amino acids. Trimming shortened V by 1 base and J by 0 bases, and 13 bases separated the two germline ends.

The chain recombines TRBV19 with TRBJ2-1; 11 bases agree with TRBD2. CDR1 and CDR2 from the germline V gene are LNHDA and SQIVND (reference sequence). Losses at the gene ends were 3 bases for V and 9 bases for J; bases not matched to a gene: 7. This CDR3 comprises 15 residues. The CDR3 DNA is TGTGCCAGTAGTATTCGAACTAGCGGGGGACTTGAGCAGTTCTTC. Translated: CASSIRTSGGLEQFF.

The chain employs TRBV24-1 and TRBJ2-1, with D possibly being TRBD1 (5 bases). This CDR3 has 15 amino acids. V was pared by 4 bases and J by 0 bases, with 9 bases between. The germline V gene has CDR1 KGHDR and CDR2 SFDVKD. For the CDR3, the DNA is TGTGCCACCAGTGACAGGGTGGGCTCCTACAATGAGCAGTTCTTC. It yields the protein CATSDRVGSYNEQFF.

The rearrangement joins TRBV10-2 to TRBJ1-1; 11 nucleotides match TRBD1. The CDR3 consists of 15 residues. CDR1 WSHSY and CDR2 SAAADI come from the germline V gene. After removal of 4 bases from V and 5 bases from J, the junction contained 6 bases not matched to a gene. CDR3 region: CASSARTGGGTEAFF. The CDR3 DNA follows: TGCGCCAGCAGTGCCAGGACAGGGGGCGGGACTGAAGCTTTCTTT.

The chain recombines TRBV5-1 with TRBJ2-7, with 8 bases identical to TRBD1. The ends lost 6 bases at V and 0 bases at J; junction bases unmatched: 8. CDR3 size: 15 residues. Germline V gene sequence: CDR1 SGHRS, CDR2 YFSETQ. Here the CDR3 reads CASKLGDRSSYEQYF. The CDR3 nucleotides are TGCGCCAGCAAACTCGGGGACAGGAGCTCCTACGAGCAGTACTTC.

This clone was picked up one time. The rearrangement joins TRBV4-2 to TRBJ2-7, with a possible D match to TRBD2 (6 bases). CDR3 length: 15 residues. Germline CDR1 reads LGHNA; CDR2 reads YNFKEQ. V was trimmed by 1 base and J by 1 base, leaving 11 bases between them. CDR3 in amino acids: CASSQGGDQSYEQYF. CDR3 in DNA: TGTGCCAGCAGCCAAGGGGGGGACCAATCCTACGAGCAGTACTTC.

The rearrangement links TRBV7-9 to TRBJ2-3, with 7 bases matching TRBD1. The CDR3 sequence is 19 residues long. V shed 5 bases, J shed 0 bases, and the junction held 17 bases outside the gene matches. The germline CDR1 and CDR2 sequences are SEHNR and FQNEAQ (reference sequence). In nucleotides, the CDR3 is TGTGCCAGCAGCGTAATGGGGACAGTCCACCGCTCTAGCACAGATACGCAGTATTTT. Its translation: CASSVMGTVHRSSTDTQYF. The full variable domain, its missing parts supplied by reference TRBV7-9 and TRBJ2-3, is DTGVSQNPRHKITKRGQNVTFRCDPISEHNRLYWYRQTLGQGPEFLTYFQNEAQLEKSRLLSDRFSAERPKGSFSTLEIQRTEQGDSAMYLCASSVMGTVHRSSTDTQYFGPGTRLTVL.

There are a few counts of this clone. The chain couples TRBV10-3 to TRBJ1-3; D call uncertain. V was pared by 3 bases and J by 0 bases, with 9 bases between. Germline V CDR1 and CDR2: ENHRY, SYGVKD. The CDR3 is made up of 15 amino acids. As DNA, the CDR3 is TGTGCCATCAGTGATACAATCAGCTCTGGAAACACCATATATTTT. Translating it yields CAISDTISSGNTIYF.

The chain employs TRBV27 and TRBJ2-1, with TRBD1 identical over 7 bases. This CDR3 comprises 17 residues. Germline V gives CDR1 MNHEY, CDR2 SMNVEV (reference sequence). J gave up 3 bases and V 5 bases, and 13 bases lay outside the gene matches. CDR3 loop: CASSPEGRQGGYNEQFF. In DNA, the CDR3 is TGTGCCAGCAGTCCGGAAGGTCGACAGGGCGGCTACAATGAGCAGTTCTTC.

This chain connects TRBV27 to TRBJ1-4; 7 nucleotides agree with TRBD1. Germline CDR1 and CDR2: MNHEY and SMNVEV (reference sequence). The CDR3 loop spans 14 amino acids. Trimming removed 6 bases from V and 4 bases from J; junction bases left unmatched: 5. CDR3 DNA: TGTGCCAGCAGCCGGGGACAGTATAATGAAAAACTGTTTTTT. Its translation is CASSRGQYNEKLFF.

The chain employs TRBV7-6 and TRBJ2-7, with 13 bases that match TRBD2. Germline CDR1 reads SGHVS; CDR2 reads FNYEAQ. The V and J ends lost 3 bases and 1 base, in that order; junction bases with no gene match: 3. The CDR3 is 16 amino acids. CDR3 in DNA: TGTGCCAGCAGCTTTACGACTAGCGGGGGGTCCTACGAGCAGTACTTC. Residues: CASSFTTSGGSYEQYF.

V usage is TRBV11-2 and J usage is TRBJ1-1, with D perhaps matching TRBD1 (5 bases). Germline V gene lookup returns CDR1 SGHAT and CDR2 FQNNGV. CDR3 length: 16 amino acids. V was pared by 5 bases and J by 1 base, with 17 bases between. CDR3 residues: CASSPPGVGGNTEAFF. CDR3 coding DNA: TGTGCCAGCAGCCCCCCGGGTGTGGGGGGGAACACTGAAGCTTTCTTT. Variable domain in full (rest from reference TRBV11-2 and TRBJ1-1): EAGVAQSPRYKIIEKRQSVAFWCNPISGHATLYWYQQILGQGPKLLIQFQNNGVVDDSQLPKDRFSAERLKGVDSTLKIQPAKLEDSAVYLCASSPPGVGGNTEAFFGQGTRLTVV.

V gene TRBV6-5 combines with J gene TRBJ1-2, with 8 bases that match TRBD1. Germline-derived CDR1 and CDR2 are MNHEY and SVGAGI. The CDR3 consists of 13 residues. Trimming removed 8 bases from V and 4 bases from J; junction bases left unmatched: 6. CDR3 in amino acids: CASSQGASYGYTF. CDR3 nucleotides: TGTGCCAGCTCCCAGGGGGCGAGCTATGGCTACACCTTC.

The chain is built from TRBV10-3 and TRBJ2-3; TRBD2 might be the D (7 bases). The CDR3 spans 17 residues. Trimming stripped 4 bases from V and 1 base from J, with 18 bases between. Per the germline V gene, CDR1 is ENHRY and CDR2 is SYGVKD. This CDR3 is CAISARGGGAGTDTQYF. The CDR3 nucleotides are TGTGCCATCAGTGCCCGAGGAGGGGGGGCGGGCACAGATACGCAGTATTTT.

This rearrangement joins TRBV18 to TRBJ2-7, with 7 bases aligning to TRBD1. Germline V lookup: CDR1 KGHSH, CDR2 LQKENI. The CDR3 contains 14 residues. J was trimmed by 2 bases and V by 0 bases; bases with no gene match: 1. CDR3 DNA: TGTGCCAGCTCACCACCGGGACAGCCCTACGAGCAGTACTTC. Its translation is CASSPPGQPYEQYF.

This clone was seen only a few times. The rearrangement links TRBV5-5 to TRBJ2-7; D is unclear. CDR1 and CDR2 (germline): SGHKS, YYEKEE (reference sequence). The CDR3 is made up of 14 amino acids. Trimming shortened V by 4 bases and J by 7 bases, and 18 bases separated the two germline ends. CDR3 region: CASSPRELLREQYF. CDR3 DNA sequence: TGTGCCAGCAGCCCTAGAGAGCTTCTGAGAGAGCAGTACTTC.

The chain's CDR3 is CASSYSRDRGHYEQYF. For the CDR3, the DNA is TGTGCCAGCAGTTACTCTAGGGACAGGGGGCACTACGAGCAGTACTTC. The chain uses TRBV6-5 and TRBJ2-7; 12 positions agree with TRBD1. Germline CDR1 reads MNHEY; CDR2 reads SVGAGI. The V segment lost 0 bases and the J segment 3 bases; nucleotides outside the gene matches: 3. This CDR3 contains 16 residues.

The chain couples TRBV7-2 to TRBJ1-1; maybe TRBD1 (5 bases). The germline V and J ends were trimmed by 5 bases and 4 bases, with 17 bases remaining between them. Germline CDR1 and CDR2: SGHTA and FQGNSA. The CDR3 spans 15 residues. CDR3: CASSQNGATGTEAFF. The CDR3 region has the DNA TGTGCCAGCAGCCAGAATGGGGCGACCGGCACTGAAGCTTTCTTT.

The genes are TRBV3-1 (or the pseudogene TRBV3-2) and TRBJ2-7; 10 nucleotides agree with TRBD1. J lost 3 bases, V lost 1 base, and 0 bases had no gene match. Germline V lookup: CDR1 LGHDT, CDR2 YNNKEL (reference sequence). This CDR3 has 14 residues. The CDR3 region has the DNA TGTGCCAGCAGCCAAGGGACAGGGGGCTACGAGCAGTACTTC. Amino acid sequence: CASSQGTGGYEQYF.

The chain recombines TRBV21-1 with TRBJ1-1. TRBV21-1 is described as a pseudogene. This CDR3 is 16 amino acids long. CDR3 amino acids: CASSNERGRGNTEAFF. The CDR3, as DNA: TGTGCCAGCAGCAACGAAAGAGGGCGCGGAAACACTGAAGCTTTCTTT.

V gene TRBV19 combines with J gene TRBJ2-1; maybe TRBD2 (6 bases). The CDR3 contains 19 residues. Trimming took off 4 bases at V and 7 bases at J, with 29 bases between the two ends. Germline V gene sequence: CDR1 LNHDA, CDR2 SQIVND (reference sequence). DNA of the CDR3: TGTGCCAGTAGTACCCGGCGACTTATGGCGCCCGGGGGTGGGAATGAGCAGTTCTTC. It encodes CASSTRRLMAPGGGNEQFF.

This clone occurred once. V usage is TRBV28 and J usage is TRBJ1-2; 7 nucleotides line up with TRBD1. Losses at the gene ends were 5 bases for V and 0 bases for J; bases not matched to a gene: 12. CDR3 length: 17 amino acids. Germline lookup yields CDR1 MDHEN and CDR2 SYDVKM. CDR3 coding DNA: TGTGCCAGCAGTCCCGGGACAGCCAGATTTACTAACTATGGCTACACCTTC. Residues: CASSPGTARFTNYGYTF.

The chain uses TRBV6-6 and TRBJ1-1; TRBD1 is a possible D gene (5 bases). V shed 0 bases and J shed 0 bases, with 8 bases lying between them. This CDR3 has 15 residues. The germline V gene has CDR1 MNHNY and CDR2 SVGAGI (reference sequence). CDR3 protein: CASSYSRRVNTEAFF. DNA of the CDR3: TGTGCCAGCAGTTACTCGCGCAGGGTGAACACTGAAGCTTTCTTT.

The gene calls are TRBV29-1 and TRBJ1-2; TRBD1 agrees at 12 bases. The CDR3 extends over 13 amino acids. Germline CDR1 is SQVTM and CDR2 is ANQGSEA. V trimming: 4 bases; J trimming: 6 bases; junction bases outside the gene matches: 3. The CDR3 loop is CSVGDRGLHGYTF. CDR3 bases: TGCAGCGTTGGGGACAGGGGGCTCCATGGCTACACCTTC.

The V gene is TRBV7-6, the J gene TRBJ2-3; 8 nucleotides line up with TRBD2. CDR1 and CDR2 from the germline V gene are SGHVS and FNYEAQ. This CDR3 region has 17 residues. The trim removed 5 bases at V and 2 bases at J, leaving 12 bases unmatched. CDR3 nucleotides: TGTGCCAGCAGCCCTCGCGTAGCGGGGACCCTCACAGATACGCAGTATTTT. This encodes CASSPRVAGTLTDTQYF.

This clone is a singleton in its sample. The genes are TRBV2 and TRBJ2-2; weak D call: TRBD1 (6 bases). V gave up 6 bases and J gave up 5 bases, with 13 bases separating them. Germline loops: CDR1 SNHLY, CDR2 FYNNEI. CDR3 size: 14 residues. The chain's CDR3 is CASRNRDRTGELFF. Written as DNA, the CDR3 is TGTGCCAGCAGAAACAGGGATAGGACCGGGGAGCTGTTTTTT.